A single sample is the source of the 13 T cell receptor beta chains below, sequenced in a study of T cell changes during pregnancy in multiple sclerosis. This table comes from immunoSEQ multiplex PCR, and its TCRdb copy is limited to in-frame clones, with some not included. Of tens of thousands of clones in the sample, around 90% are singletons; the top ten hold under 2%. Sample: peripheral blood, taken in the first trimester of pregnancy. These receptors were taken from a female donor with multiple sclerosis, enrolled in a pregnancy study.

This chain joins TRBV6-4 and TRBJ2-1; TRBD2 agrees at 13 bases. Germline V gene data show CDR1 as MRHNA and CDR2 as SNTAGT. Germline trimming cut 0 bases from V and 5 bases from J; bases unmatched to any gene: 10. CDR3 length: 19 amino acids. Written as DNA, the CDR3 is TGTGCCAGCAGTGACTCAGGGACTAGCGGGACCAGGCCTAACAATGAGCAGTTCTTC. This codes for CASSDSGTSGTRPNNEQFF.

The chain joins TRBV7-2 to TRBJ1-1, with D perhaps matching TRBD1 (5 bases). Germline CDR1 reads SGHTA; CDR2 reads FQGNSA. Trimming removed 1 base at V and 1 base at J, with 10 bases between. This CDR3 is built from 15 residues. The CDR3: CASSLVSGANTEAFF. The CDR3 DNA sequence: TGTGCCAGCAGCTTAGTATCTGGGGCGAACACTGAAGCTTTCTTT.

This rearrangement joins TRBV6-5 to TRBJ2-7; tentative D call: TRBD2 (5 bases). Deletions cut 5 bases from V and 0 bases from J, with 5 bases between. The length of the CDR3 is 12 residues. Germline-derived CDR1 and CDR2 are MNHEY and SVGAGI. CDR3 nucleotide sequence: TGTGCCAGCAGTCGGGGCTCCTACGAGCAGTACTTC. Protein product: CASSRGSYEQYF.

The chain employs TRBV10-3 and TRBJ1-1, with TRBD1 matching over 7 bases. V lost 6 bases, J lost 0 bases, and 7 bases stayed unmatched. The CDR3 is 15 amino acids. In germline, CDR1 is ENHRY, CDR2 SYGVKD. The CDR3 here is CAIRQGGDMNTEAFF. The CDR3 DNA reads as TGTGCCATCAGGCAGGGGGGAGACATGAACACTGAAGCTTTCTTT.

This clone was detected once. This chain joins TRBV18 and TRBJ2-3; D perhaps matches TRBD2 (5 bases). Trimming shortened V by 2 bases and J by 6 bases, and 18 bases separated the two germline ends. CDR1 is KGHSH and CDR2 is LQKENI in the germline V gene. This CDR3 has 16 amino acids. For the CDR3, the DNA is TGTGCCAGCTCACCATTTTCCCAAGGGAGTGTGGATACGCAGTATTTT. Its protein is CASSPFSQGSVDTQYF.

CDR3 sequence reads: CAIQDRGQPNYGYTF. The CDR3 nucleotides read TGTGCCATCCAGGACAGGGGGCAACCTAACTATGGCTACACCTTC. This rearrangement joins TRBV6-1 to TRBJ1-2, with 11 nucleotides matching TRBD1. The V gene end was trimmed by 10 bases and the J gene end by 0 bases; junction bases not matched to a gene: 7. Germline CDR1 and CDR2: MNHNS and SASEGT. There are 15 residues in the CDR3.

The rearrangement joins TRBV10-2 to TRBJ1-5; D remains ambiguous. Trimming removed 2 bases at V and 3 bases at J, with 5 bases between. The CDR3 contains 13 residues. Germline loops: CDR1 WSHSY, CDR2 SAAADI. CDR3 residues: CASSEPSNQPQHF. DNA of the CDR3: TGCGCCAGCAGTGAGCCCTCCAATCAGCCCCAGCATTTT.

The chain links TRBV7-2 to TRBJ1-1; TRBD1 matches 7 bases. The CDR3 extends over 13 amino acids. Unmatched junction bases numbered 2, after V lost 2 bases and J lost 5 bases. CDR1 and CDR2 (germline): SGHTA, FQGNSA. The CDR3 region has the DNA TGTGCCAGCAGCTTACGCAGGGGGACTGAAGCTTTCTTT. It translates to CASSLRRGTEAFF.

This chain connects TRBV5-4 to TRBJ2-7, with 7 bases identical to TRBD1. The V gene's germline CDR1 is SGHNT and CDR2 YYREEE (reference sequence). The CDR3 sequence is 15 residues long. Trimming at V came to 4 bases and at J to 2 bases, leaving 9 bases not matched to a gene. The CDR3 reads CASSKGAGTAYEQYF. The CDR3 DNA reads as TGTGCCAGCAGCAAAGGGGCCGGGACAGCCTACGAGCAGTACTTC.

The DNA of the CDR3 is TGTGCCATCAGTGGGACTAGCGGGAGCTCCTACAATGAGCAGTTCTTC. Translating it yields CAISGTSGSSYNEQFF. The rearrangement joins TRBV10-3 to TRBJ2-1; 13 bases align to TRBD2. The germline gives CDR1 ENHRY, CDR2 SYGVKD. V was pared by 4 bases and J by 0 bases, with 0 bases of the junction left unmatched. The CDR3 length is 16 residues.

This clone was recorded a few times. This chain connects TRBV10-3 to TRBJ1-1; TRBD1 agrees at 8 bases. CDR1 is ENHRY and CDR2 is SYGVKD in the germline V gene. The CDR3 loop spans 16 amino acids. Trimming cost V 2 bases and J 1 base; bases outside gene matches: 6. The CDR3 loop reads CAISERPGQENTEAFF. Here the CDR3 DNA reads TGTGCCATCAGTGAGAGACCGGGACAGGAGAACACTGAAGCTTTCTTT.

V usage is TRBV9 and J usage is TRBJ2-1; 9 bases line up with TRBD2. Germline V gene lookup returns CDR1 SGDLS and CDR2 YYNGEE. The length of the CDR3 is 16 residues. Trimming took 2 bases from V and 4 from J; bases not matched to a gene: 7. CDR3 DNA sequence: TGTGCCAGCAGCGTTTGGCTAGCGGGACCTTACAATGAGCAGTTCTTC. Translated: CASSVWLAGPYNEQFF.

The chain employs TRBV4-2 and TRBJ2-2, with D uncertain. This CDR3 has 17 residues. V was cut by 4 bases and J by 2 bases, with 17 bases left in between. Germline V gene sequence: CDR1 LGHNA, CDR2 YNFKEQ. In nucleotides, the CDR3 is TGTGCCAGCAGCCCACTTTTAAAGCCTCACAACACCGGGGAGCTGTTTTTT. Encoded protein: CASSPLLKPHNTGELFF.